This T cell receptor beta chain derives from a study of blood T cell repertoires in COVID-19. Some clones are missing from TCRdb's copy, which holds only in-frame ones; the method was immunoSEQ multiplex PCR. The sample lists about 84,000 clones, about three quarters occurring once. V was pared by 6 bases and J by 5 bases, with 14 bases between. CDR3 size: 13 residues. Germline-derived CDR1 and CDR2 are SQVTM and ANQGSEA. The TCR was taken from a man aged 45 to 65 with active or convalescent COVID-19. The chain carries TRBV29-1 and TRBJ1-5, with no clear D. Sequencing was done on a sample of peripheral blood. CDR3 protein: CSVAVLRDQPQHF. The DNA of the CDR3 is TGCAGCGTCGCGGTCCTACGGGATCAGCCCCAGCATTTT.